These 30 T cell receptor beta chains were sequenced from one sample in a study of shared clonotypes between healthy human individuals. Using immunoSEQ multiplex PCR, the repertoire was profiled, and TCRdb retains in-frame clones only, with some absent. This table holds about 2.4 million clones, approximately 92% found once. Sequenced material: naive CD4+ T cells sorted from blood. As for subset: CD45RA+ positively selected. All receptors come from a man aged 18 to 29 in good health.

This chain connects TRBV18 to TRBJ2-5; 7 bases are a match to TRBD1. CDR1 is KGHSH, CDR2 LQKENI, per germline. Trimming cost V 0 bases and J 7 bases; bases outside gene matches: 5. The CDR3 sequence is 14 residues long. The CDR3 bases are TGTGCCAGCTCACCACCGGGACAGACAGGGACCCAGTACTTC. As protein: CASSPPGQTGTQYF.

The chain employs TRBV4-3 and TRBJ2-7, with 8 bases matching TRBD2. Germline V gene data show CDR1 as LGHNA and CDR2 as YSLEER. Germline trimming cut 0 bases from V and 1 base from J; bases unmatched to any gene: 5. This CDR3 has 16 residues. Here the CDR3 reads CASSQDNQRESYEQYF. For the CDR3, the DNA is TGCGCCAGCAGCCAAGATAACCAGCGGGAGTCCTACGAGCAGTACTTC.

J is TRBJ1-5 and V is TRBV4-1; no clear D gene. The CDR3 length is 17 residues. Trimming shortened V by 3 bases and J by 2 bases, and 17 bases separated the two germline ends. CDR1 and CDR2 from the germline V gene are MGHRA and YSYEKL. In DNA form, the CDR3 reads TGCGCCAGCAGCCAGGTCGCGGTCGTCCAGGGCAATCAGCCCCAGCATTTT. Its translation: CASSQVAVVQGNQPQHF.

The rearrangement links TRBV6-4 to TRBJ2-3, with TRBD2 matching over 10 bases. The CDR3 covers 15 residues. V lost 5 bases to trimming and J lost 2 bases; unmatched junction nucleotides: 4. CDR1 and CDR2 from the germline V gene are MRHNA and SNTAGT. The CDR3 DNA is TGTGCCAGCAGTTGGAGCGGGAGGGACACAGATACGCAGTATTTT. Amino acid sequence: CASSWSGRDTDTQYF.

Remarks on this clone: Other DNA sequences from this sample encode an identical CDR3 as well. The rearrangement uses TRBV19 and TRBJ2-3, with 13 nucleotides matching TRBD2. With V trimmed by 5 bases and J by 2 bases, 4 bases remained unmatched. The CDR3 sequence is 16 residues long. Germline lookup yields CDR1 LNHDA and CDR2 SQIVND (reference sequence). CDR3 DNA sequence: TGTGCCAGTAGTCCAGGGACTAGCGGGATCACAGATACGCAGTATTTT. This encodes CASSPGTSGITDTQYF. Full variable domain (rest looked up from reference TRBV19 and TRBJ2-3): DGGITQSPKYLFRKEGQNVTLSCEQNLNHDAMYWYRQDPGQGLRLIYYSQIVNDFQKGDIAEGYSVSREKKESFPLTVTSAQKNPTAFYLCASSPGTSGITDTQYFGPGTRLTVL.

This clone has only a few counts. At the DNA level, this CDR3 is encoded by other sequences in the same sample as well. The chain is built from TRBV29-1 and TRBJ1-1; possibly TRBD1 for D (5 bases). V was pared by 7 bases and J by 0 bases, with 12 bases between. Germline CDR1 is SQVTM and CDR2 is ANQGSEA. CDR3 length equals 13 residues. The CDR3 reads CSGGGRLNTEAFF. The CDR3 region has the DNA TGCAGCGGTGGGGGTAGGCTGAACACTGAAGCTTTCTTT.

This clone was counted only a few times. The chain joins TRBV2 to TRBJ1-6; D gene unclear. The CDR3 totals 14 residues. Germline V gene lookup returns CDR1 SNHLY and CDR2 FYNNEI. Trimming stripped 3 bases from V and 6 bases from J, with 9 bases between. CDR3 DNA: TGTGCCAGCAGTGAGGAGACCCCTAATTCACCCCTCCACTTT. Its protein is CASSEETPNSPLHF. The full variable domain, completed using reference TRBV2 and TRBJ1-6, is EPEVTQTPSHQVTQMGQEVILRCVPISNHLYFYWYRQILGQKVEFLVSFYNNEISEKSEIFDDQFSVERPDGSNFTLKIRSTKLEDSAMYFCASSEETPNSPLHFGNGTRLTVT.

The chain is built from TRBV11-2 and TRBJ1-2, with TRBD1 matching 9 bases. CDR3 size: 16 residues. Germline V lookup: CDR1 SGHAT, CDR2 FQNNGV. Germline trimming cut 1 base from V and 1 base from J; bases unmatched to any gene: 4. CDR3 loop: CASSLGTGDLNYGYTF. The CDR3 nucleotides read TGTGCCAGCAGCTTAGGGACAGGGGACCTTAACTATGGCTACACCTTC.

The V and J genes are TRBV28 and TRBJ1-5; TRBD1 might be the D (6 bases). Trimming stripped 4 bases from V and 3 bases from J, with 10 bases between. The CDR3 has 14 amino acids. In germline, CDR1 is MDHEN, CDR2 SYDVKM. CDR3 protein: CASSSRGANQPQHF. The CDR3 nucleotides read TGTGCCAGCAGTTCTAGGGGGGCCAATCAGCCCCAGCATTTT.

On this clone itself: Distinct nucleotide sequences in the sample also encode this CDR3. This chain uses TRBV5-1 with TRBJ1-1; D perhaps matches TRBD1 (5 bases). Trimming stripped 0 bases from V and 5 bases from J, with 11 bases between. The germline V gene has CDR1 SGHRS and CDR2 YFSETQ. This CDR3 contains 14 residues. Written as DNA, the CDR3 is TGCGCCAGCAGCTTGGGGGGCGTGGGAACTGAAGCTTTCTTT. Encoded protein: CASSLGGVGTEAFF.

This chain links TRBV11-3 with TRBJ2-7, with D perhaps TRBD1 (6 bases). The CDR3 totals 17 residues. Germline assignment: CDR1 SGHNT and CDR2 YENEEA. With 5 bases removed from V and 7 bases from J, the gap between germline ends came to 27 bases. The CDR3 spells CASSQPRPGHGRLEQYF. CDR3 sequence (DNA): TGTGCCAGCAGCCAACCCCGACCGGGACATGGACGATTGGAGCAGTACTTC.

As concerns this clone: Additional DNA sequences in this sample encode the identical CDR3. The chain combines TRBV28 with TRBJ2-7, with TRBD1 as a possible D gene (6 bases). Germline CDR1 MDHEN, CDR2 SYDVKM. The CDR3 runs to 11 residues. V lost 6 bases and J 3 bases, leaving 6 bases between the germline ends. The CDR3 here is CASRDSYEQYF. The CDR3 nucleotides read TGTGCCAGCAGGGACAGCTACGAGCAGTACTTC.

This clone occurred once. For the CDR3, the DNA is TGTGCCAGCAGCGTGGGAGGAGTTTACAATGAGCAGTTCTTC. This gives the protein CASSVGGVYNEQFF. The genes are TRBV9 and TRBJ2-1, with D perhaps TRBD2 (6 bases). The CDR3 loop spans 14 amino acids. Germline V gene lookup returns CDR1 SGDLS and CDR2 YYNGEE. V lost 2 bases, J lost 4 bases, and 10 bases lay in between.

The CDR3 region is CASSSAGTSGRSEQFF. Here the CDR3 DNA reads TGTGCCAGCAGCTCCGCCGGGACTAGCGGGAGAAGTGAGCAGTTCTTC. This chain uses TRBV11-3 with TRBJ2-1; 14 bases fit TRBD2. V dropped 4 bases and J dropped 9; count of bases not matched to a gene: 8. Germline V gene sequence: CDR1 SGHNT, CDR2 YENEEA. CDR3 size: 16 residues.

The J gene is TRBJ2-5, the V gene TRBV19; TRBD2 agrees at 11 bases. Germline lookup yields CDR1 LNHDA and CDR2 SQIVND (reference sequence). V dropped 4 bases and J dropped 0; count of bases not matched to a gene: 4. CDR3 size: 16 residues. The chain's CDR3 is CASSRPSGGYQETQYF. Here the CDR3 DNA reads TGTGCCAGTAGTAGGCCTAGCGGGGGGTACCAAGAGACCCAGTACTTC. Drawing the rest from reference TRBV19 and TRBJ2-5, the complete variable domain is DGGITQSPKYLFRKEGQNVTLSCEQNLNHDAMYWYRQDPGQGLRLIYYSQIVNDFQKGDIAEGYSVSREKKESFPLTVTSAQKNPTAFYLCASSRPSGGYQETQYFGPGTRLLVL.

CDR3 sequence reads: CASSLGDGPYEQYF. The CDR3 region has the DNA TGCGCCAGCAGCTTGGGGGACGGACCCTACGAGCAGTACTTC. V and J are TRBV5-1 and TRBJ2-7; D may be TRBD1 or TRBD2 (5 bases each). Germline V lookup: CDR1 SGHRS, CDR2 YFSETQ. V lost 0 bases to trimming and J lost 2 bases, with 9 bases between them. The CDR3 runs 14 residues.

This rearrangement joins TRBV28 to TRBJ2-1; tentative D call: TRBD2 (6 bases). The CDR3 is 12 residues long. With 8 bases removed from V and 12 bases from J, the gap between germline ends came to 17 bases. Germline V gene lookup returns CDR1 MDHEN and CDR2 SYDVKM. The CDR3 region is CASGPGRRVQFF. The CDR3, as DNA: TGTGCCAGCGGCCCTGGGAGGAGGGTGCAGTTCTTC.

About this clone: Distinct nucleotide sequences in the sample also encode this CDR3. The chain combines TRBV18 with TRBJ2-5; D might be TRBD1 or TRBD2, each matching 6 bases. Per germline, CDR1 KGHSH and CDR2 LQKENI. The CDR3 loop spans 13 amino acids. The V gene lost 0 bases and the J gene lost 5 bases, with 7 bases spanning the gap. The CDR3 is CASSPPGGETQYF. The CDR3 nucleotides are TGTGCCAGCTCACCACCCGGGGGCGAGACCCAGTACTTC.

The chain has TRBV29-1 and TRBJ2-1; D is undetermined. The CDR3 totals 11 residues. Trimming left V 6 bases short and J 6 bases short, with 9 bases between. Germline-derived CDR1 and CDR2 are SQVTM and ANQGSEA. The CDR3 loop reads CSVWGSNEQFF. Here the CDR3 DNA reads TGCAGCGTGTGGGGTTCCAATGAGCAGTTCTTC.

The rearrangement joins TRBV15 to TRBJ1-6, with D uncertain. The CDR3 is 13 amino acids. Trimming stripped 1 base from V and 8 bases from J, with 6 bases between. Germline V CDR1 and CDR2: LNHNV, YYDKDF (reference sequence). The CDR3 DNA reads TGTGCCACCAGCAGAGTTGTGGATTCACCCCTCCACTTT. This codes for CATSRVVDSPLHF.

The CDR3 region is CASSLAPPYNEQFF. The CDR3 DNA is TGTGCCAGCAGCTTAGCGCCTCCTTACAATGAGCAGTTCTTC. The gene calls are TRBV7-2 and TRBJ2-1; the D is unclear. The CDR3 is 14 amino acids. Germline CDR1 SGHTA, CDR2 FQGNSA. V was clipped by 0 bases and J by 4 bases, with 7 bases between them.

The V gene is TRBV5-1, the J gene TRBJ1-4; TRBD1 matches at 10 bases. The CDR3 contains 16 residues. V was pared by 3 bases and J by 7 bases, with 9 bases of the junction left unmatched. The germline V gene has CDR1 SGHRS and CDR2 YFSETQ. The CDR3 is CASSSRSGQGSEKLFF. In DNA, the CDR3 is TGCGCCAGCAGCTCGAGGTCGGGACAGGGGAGTGAAAAACTGTTTTTT.

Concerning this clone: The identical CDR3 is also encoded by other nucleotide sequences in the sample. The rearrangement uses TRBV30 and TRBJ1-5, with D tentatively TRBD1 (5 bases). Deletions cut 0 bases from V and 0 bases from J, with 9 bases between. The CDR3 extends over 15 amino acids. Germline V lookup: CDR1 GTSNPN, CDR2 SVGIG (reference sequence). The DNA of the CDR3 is TGTGCCTGGAGTGTCCTGGGGGATAGCAATCAGCCCCAGCATTTT. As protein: CAWSVLGDSNQPQHF.

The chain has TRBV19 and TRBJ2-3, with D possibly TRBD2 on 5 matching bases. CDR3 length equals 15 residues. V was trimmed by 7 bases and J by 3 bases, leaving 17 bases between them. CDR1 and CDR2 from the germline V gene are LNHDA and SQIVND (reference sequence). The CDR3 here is CASTRGFLETDTQYF. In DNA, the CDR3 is TGTGCCAGTACCCGAGGGTTTTTAGAGACAGATACGCAGTATTTT.

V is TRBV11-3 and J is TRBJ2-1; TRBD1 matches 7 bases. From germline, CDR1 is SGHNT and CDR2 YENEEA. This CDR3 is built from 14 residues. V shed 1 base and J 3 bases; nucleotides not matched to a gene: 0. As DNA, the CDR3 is TGTGCCAGCAGCTTAGGACAGGGCTACAATGAGCAGTTCTTC. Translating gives CASSLGQGYNEQFF.

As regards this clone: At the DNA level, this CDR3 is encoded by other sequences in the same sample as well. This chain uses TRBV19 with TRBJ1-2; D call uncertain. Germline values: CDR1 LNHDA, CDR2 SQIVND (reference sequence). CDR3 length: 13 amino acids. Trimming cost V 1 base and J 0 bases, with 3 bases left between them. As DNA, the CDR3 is TGTGCCAGTAGTATAGGAGCTAACTATGGCTACACCTTC. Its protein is CASSIGANYGYTF.

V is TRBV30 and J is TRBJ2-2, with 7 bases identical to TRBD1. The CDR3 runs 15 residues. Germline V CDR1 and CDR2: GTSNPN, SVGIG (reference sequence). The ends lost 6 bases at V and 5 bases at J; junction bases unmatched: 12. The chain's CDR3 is CACQRLTGTTGELFF. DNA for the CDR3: TGTGCCTGTCAGCGCTTGACAGGGACGACCGGGGAGCTGTTTTTT. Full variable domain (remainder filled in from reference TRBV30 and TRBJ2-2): SQTIHQWPATLVQPVGSPLSLECTVEGTSNPNLYWYRQAAGRGLQLLFYSVGIGQISSEVPQNLSASRPQDRQFILSSKKLLLSDSGFYLCACQRLTGTTGELFFGEGSRLTVL.

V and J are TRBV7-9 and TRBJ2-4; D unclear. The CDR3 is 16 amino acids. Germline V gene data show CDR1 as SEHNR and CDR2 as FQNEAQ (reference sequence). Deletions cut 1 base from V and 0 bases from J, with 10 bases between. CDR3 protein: CASSLDVVLAKNIQYF. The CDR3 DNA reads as TGTGCCAGCAGCTTAGATGTAGTACTAGCCAAAAACATTCAGTACTTC.

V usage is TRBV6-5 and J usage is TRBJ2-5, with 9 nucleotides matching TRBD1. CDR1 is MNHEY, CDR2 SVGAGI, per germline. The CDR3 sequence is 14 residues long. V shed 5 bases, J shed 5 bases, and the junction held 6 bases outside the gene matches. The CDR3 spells CASSRTGERETQYF. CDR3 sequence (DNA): TGTGCCAGCAGTCGGACAGGGGAGAGGGAGACCCAGTACTTC.

In nucleotides, the CDR3 is TGTGCTAGTGGTTTGGGGGACAGGGGGATCACCGGGGAGCTGTTTTTT. It codes for CASGLGDRGITGELFF. The V and J genes are TRBV12-5 and TRBJ2-2; 11 positions match TRBD1. CDR3 length equals 16 residues. J gave up 4 bases and V 1 base, and 2 bases lay outside the gene matches. Germline loops: CDR1 LGHNT, CDR2 FRNRAP.